Listed below are T cell receptor beta chains from one sample, sequenced in a study of vaccination and CD4 T cells after COVID-19. TCRdb used MiXCR to reprocess the PCR reads, holding one entry per CDR3 protein. The data hold roughly 20,000 distinct CDR3 sequences, with roughly 47% observed a single time. Antigen specificity for these receptors is unknown. Material: cultured CD4+ T cells from blood. These receptors were obtained from a human donor with COVID-19. CDR3s include the opening cysteine and the closing phenylalanine or tryptophan. A D gene is named only where the DNA matches it firmly. Size tells how often a clone was seen (once, few, many) or the class of an expanded clone, and some rows leave it out.

16,-,TRBJ2-7,TRBD1,TRBV7-2,CASSLITGGAPYEQYF,TGTGCCAGCAGCTTAATTACAGGGGGCGCTCCCTACGAGCAGTACTTC
15,-,TRBJ2-3,-,TRBV7-3,CASSSLGRSTDTQYF,TGTGCCAGCAGCTCCTTGGGACGGAGCACAGATACGCAGTATTTT
14,-,TRBJ1-1,-,TRBV20-1,CSARDPTANTEAFF,TGCAGTGCTAGAGATCCTACAGCGAACACTGAAGCTTTCTTT
15,-,TRBJ1-1,-,TRBV11-3,CASSRQGGKDTEAFF,TGTGCCAGCAGCCGTCAGGGTGGGAAGGACACTGAAGCTTTCTTT
13,-,TRBJ1-1,TRBD1,TRBV7-9,CASSIGQGTEAFF,TGTGCCAGCAGCATAGGACAGGGAACTGAAGCTTTCTTT
15,few,TRBJ1-1,-,TRBV24-1,CATSGAAGPNTEAFF,TGTGCCACCAGTGGGGCGGCAGGGCCGAACACTGAAGCTTTCTTT
12,-,TRBJ1-4,-,TRBV5-1,CASREQHEKLFF,TGCGCCAGCCGCGAGCAGCATGAAAAACTGTTTTTT
15,-,TRBJ1-5,-,TRBV30,CARSLKGGSNQPQHF,TGTGCCCGGAGCCTAAAAGGGGGAAGCAATCAGCCCCAGCATTTT
15,-,TRBJ2-2,-,TRBV2,CASRETGFGAGELFF,-
13,few,TRBJ1-4,TRBD1,TRBV20-1,CSVTRQGHEKLFF,TGCAGTGTTACGAGACAGGGACATGAAAAACTGTTTTTT
13,-,TRBJ1-2,TRBD1,TRBV2,CASSETGGGGYTF,TGTGCCAGCAGCGAAACAGGGGGCGGGGGCTACACCTTC
12,-,TRBJ1-2,TRBD1,TRBV30,CAYTDRAEGYTF,TGTGCCTACACGGACAGGGCGGAGGGCTACACCTTC
16,-,TRBJ2-3,TRBD2,TRBV6-1,CASSGLAGGLTDTQYF,TGTGCCAGCAGTGGTCTAGCGGGGGGCCTCACAGATACGCAGTATTTT
14,few,TRBJ1-5,TRBD1,TRBV30,CAWSLGQGNQPQHF,TGTGCCTGGAGTTTGGGACAGGGCAATCAGCCCCAGCATTTT
14,-,TRBJ1-1,-,TRBV12-3/TRBV12-4,CASSFGTPNTEAFF,TGTGCCAGCAGTTTCGGGACGCCGAACACTGAAGCTTTCTTT
13,few,TRBJ1-2,-,TRBV19,CASSRQSPYGYTF,TGTGCCAGTAGTAGACAGAGCCCCTATGGCTACACCTTC
15,once,TRBJ2-2,TRBD2,TRBV7-6,CASSQSGASTGELFF,TGTGCCAGCAGCCAAAGCGGGGCTTCCACCGGGGAGCTGTTTTTT
14,-,TRBJ1-1,-,TRBV15,CATSRDRRAGEAFF,TGTGCCACCAGCAGAGATCGCAGAGCAGGTGAAGCTTTCTTT
13,few,TRBJ1-5,-,TRBV24-1,CATSKGRNQPQHF,TGTGCCACCAGTAAAGGCAGGAATCAGCCCCAGCATTTT
13,once,TRBJ1-1,TRBD1,TRBV5-6,CASGPRTGRVAFF,TGTGCCAGCGGGCCGCGGACAGGGAGGGTTGCTTTCTTT
16,-,TRBJ2-5,-,TRBV7-6,CASSLASHTPQETQYF,TGTGCCAGCAGCTTAGCTAGCCACACACCCCAAGAGACCCAGTACTTC
16,-,TRBJ2-1,TRBD1,TRBV9,CASSPTDQGAVGEQFF,TGTGCCAGCAGCCCAACCGACCAGGGGGCCGTCGGTGAGCAGTTCTTC
11,-,TRBJ2-3,-,TRBV6-1,CASRGGDTQYF,TGTGCCAGCAGAGGGGGAGATACGCAGTATTTT
12,-,TRBJ1-6,TRBD1,TRBV29-1,CSEGTGLAPLHF,TGCAGCGAGGGGACAGGGCTCGCACCCCTCCACTTT
13,-,TRBJ1-2,-,TRBV11-2,CASSADAGRGYTF,TGTGCCAGCAGCGCGGACGCCGGACGGGGCTACACCTTC
13,-,TRBJ1-1,-,TRBV5-1,CASSLGVNTEAFF,TGCGCCAGCAGCTTGGGGGTGAACACTGAAGCTTTCTTT
13,-,TRBJ2-3,-,TRBV15,CATSSAFTDTQYF,TGTGCCACCAGCAGCGCTTTCACAGATACGCAGTATTTT
16,-,TRBJ2-7,TRBD1,TRBV28,CASSFVGRDRLYEQYF,TGTGCCAGCAGTTTCGTAGGCCGGGACAGGCTCTACGAGCAGTACTTC
15,few,TRBJ2-3,TRBD2,TRBV7-9,CASSLFSGGTDTQYF,TGTGCCAGCAGCTTATTTAGCGGGGGCACAGATACGCAGTATTTT
17,-,TRBJ2-5,TRBD2,TRBV9,CASASGTSGGYVETQYF,TGTGCCAGCGCCTCTGGGACTAGCGGGGGGTATGTAGAGACCCAGTACTTC
15,-,TRBJ2-7,-,TRBV6-1,CASSSTGLYSYEQYF,TGTGCCAGCAGCTCAACAGGGTTGTATTCCTACGAGCAGTACTTC
15,-,TRBJ1-2,-,TRBV12-3/TRBV12-4,CASSQLGLPSYGYTF,TGTGCCAGCAGCCAACTAGGGCTCCCAAGCTATGGCTACACCTTC
16,-,TRBJ1-4,-,TRBV4-3,CASSLSTAGRNEKLFF,TGCGCCAGCAGCCTTTCAACCGCGGGTCGAAATGAAAAACTGTTTTTT
22,-,TRBJ1-6,TRBD1,TRBV2,CASTLRKGTGSSRSSYNSPLHF,TGTGCCAGCACCCTAAGGAAGGGGACAGGGTCCTCCAGAAGCTCCTATAATTCACCCCTCCACTTT
15,few,TRBJ1-3,-,TRBV6-5,CASSSGGVVGNTIYF,TGTGCCAGCAGTTCCGGGGGGGTTGTAGGAAACACCATATATTTT
13,-,TRBJ1-2,-,TRBV28,CASRSDRSYGYTF,TGTGCCAGCAGAAGCGACAGGAGCTATGGCTACACCTTC
15,-,TRBJ1-5,TRBD1,TRBV6-1,CASSMTGGGDQPQHF,TGTGCCAGCAGTATGACAGGGGGCGGCGATCAGCCCCAGCATTTT
15,few,TRBJ2-2,TRBD2,TRBV7-8,CASSLGGGITGELFF,TGTGCCAGCAGCTTAGGCGGGGGGATCACCGGGGAGCTGTTTTTT
13,-,TRBJ1-2,-,TRBV6-1,CASSPGVWEGHTF,TGTGCCAGCAGTCCGGGAGTCTGGGAAGGTCACACCTTC
15,-,TRBJ1-1,-,TRBV10-3,CAISEWSAGNTEAFF,TGTGCCATCAGTGAGTGGTCAGCAGGGAACACTGAAGCTTTCTTT
14,-,TRBJ2-7,-,TRBV6-1,CASSPQSGGYEQYF,TGTGCCAGCAGTCCGCAGTCCGGAGGCTACGAGCAGTACTTC
14,-,TRBJ2-2,-,TRBV19,CASSIDRATGELFF,TGTGCCAGTAGTATAGACAGGGCTACCGGGGAGCTGTTTTTT
14,few,TRBJ2-5,TRBD1,TRBV10-1,CASSADRRQETQYF,TGCGCCAGCAGTGCGGACAGGCGTCAAGAGACCCAGTACTTC
16,-,TRBJ2-5,TRBD2,TRBV18,CASSPGLAGAGGTQYF,TGTGCCAGCTCACCCGGACTAGCGGGGGCCGGGGGGACCCAGTACTTC
13,-,TRBJ2-5,-,TRBV2,CASSVQRQETQYF,TGTGCCAGCAGTGTACAACGCCAAGAGACCCAGTACTTC
15,few,TRBJ1-5,-,TRBV2,CASSDHRNSNQPQHF,TGTGCCAGCAGTGACCACAGAAATAGCAATCAGCCCCAGCATTTT
14,-,TRBJ1-5,-,TRBV12-3/TRBV12-4,CASSLGGEGQPQHF,TGTGCCAGCAGTCTAGGGGGGGAGGGGCAGCCCCAGCATTTT
11,-,TRBJ1-1,-,TRBV10-3,CAISDGQEAFF,TGTGCCATCAGTGACGGACAGGAAGCTTTCTTT
12,-,TRBJ1-5,-,TRBV10-3,CAISGTNQPQHF,TGTGCCATCAGCGGGACCAATCAGCCCCAGCATTTT
14,few,TRBJ1-6,TRBD1,TRBV10-3,CAISPTGGNSPLHF,TGTGCCATCAGCCCGACAGGGGGGAATTCACCCCTCCACTTT
14,-,TRBJ1-1,-,TRBV12-3/TRBV12-4,CASIPTPSTTEAFF,TGTGCCAGCATCCCGACCCCTAGTACCACTGAAGCTTTCTTT
15,-,TRBJ1-1,-,TRBV27,CASSLRGLVYTEAFF,TGTGCCAGCAGTTTAAGGGGGTTAGTGTACACTGAAGCTTTCTTT
13,few,TRBJ2-7,-,TRBV6-1,CASSPGTEYEQYF,TGTGCCAGCAGTCCCGGGACGGAGTACGAGCAGTACTTC